This TCR beta chain appears in the sequencing data of a study of CXCR3 chemokines and chemotherapy response in bladder cancer (dated by TCRdb to 2022 to 2024). Study-level background: The study set out to examine whether the activity of the CXCR3 chemokine system within tumors predicted response to chemotherapy in human bladder cancer.

Receptors were amplified or captured by PCR. Data came from an Illumina HiSeq 2500. TCRdb reran the public reads through fastp at Q25 and MiXCR, keeping productive beta chains. Entries are consolidated by CDR3 protein sequence, retaining the most common genes and DNA. The sample includes 8,000 to 10,000 distinct CDR3 sequences, with more than 20% observed a single time. The ten largest clones represent roughly 9.7% of the sample. This clonotype was seen repeatedly, ten times or more. No cognate antigen has been identified for it. It has no much larger one-base neighbor in the sample; base qualities were not kept. CDR1 and CDR2 are drawn from the germline V gene: SQVTM, ANQGSEA. Measured from the cysteine to the phenylalanine, the CDR3 is 13 residues long. The read is trimmed to its CDR3 DNA, 39 bases read in frame from base 1. The V and J ends are trimmed by 6 bases and 7 bases, leaving 16 bases between them.

This clonotype originated in a human donor with bladder cancer that did not respond to neoadjuvant chemotherapy. Sampling was performed from a patient whose treatment included neoadjuvant chemotherapy. The chain is encoded by TRBV29-1 joined to TRBJ1-5, and perhaps TRBD1 as D gene, on 5 matching bases. The nucleotide sequence is given as TGCAGCGTCGCTGGGGCAGGGAACCAGCCCCAGCATTTT. Its product reads: CSVAGAGNQPQHF.